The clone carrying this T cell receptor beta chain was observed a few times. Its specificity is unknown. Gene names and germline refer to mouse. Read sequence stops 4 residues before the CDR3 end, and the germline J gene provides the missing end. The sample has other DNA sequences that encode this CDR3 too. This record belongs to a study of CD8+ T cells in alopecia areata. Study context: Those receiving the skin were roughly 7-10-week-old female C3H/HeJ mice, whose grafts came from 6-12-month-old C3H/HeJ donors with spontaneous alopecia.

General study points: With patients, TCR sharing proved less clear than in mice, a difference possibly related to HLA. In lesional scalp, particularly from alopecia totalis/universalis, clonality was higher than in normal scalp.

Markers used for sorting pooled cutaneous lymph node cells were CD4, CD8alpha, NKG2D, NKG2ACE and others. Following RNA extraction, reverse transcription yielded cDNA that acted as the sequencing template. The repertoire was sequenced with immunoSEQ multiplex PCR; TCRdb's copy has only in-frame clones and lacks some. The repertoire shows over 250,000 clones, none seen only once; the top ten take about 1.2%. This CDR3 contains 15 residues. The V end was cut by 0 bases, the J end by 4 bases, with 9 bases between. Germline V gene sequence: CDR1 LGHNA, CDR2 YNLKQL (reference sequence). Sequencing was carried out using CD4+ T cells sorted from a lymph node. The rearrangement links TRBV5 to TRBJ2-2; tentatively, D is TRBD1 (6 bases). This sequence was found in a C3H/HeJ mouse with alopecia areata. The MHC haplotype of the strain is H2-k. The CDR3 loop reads CASSQEGGGTGQLYF. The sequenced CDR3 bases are TGTGCCAGCAGCCAAGAGGGAGGGGGCACCGGG.